This TCR beta chain appears in the sequencing data of a study of human T cells and chemical hapten exposure. Authors' data handling: There were a median of approximately 88,000 TCRs per sample, with a range from roughly 23,224 to 690,600. TCRdb redid the calling of the 5' RACE reads with MiXCR, one entry per CDR3 protein. TCRdb, not the original authors, processed these V and J calls. The table has around 140,000 distinct CDR3 sequences, approximately 4% seen once; the top ten hold approximately 1.3%. There are many counts of this clonotype. The CDR3 extends over 15 amino acids. The V and J ends lost 8 bases and 0 bases, in that order; junction bases with no gene match: 7. The germline gives CDR1 ENHRY, CDR2 SYGVKD. It was unfractionated whole blood from which total RNA was extracted.

The gene calls are TRBV10-3 and TRBJ2-3; 8 bases are shared with TRBD2. This receptor was identified in a female donor in good health. The CDR3, as DNA: TGTGCCATCCGCCCGGGGGGGCCTAGCACAGATACGCAGTATTTT. Protein product: CAIRPGGPSTDTQYF.